Listed below are T cell receptor beta chains from one sample, sequenced in a study of T cells expressing NK-cell markers. TCRdb reprocessed the 5' RACE reads and reports one entry per CDR3 protein, with no DNA. This sample carries some 450,000 distinct CDR3 sequences, with roughly 7.2% going to the ten biggest clones. The sequencing input was blood T cells: a sorted CD56 or NKG2C T cell subset, CD4+ or CD8+ T cells, or bulk PBMC T cells (not recorded which). The receptor set was obtained from a woman aged 18 to 69 in good health. The CDR3 runs from the conserved cysteine through the conserved F or W. Each record gives: CDR3 length, V gene, J gene, CDR3 protein.

cdr3_length: 13; v_call: TRBV11-2; j_call: TRBJ2-6; cdr3_aa: CASSTQGANVLTF
cdr3_length: 14; v_call: TRBV25-1; j_call: TRBJ2-5; cdr3_aa: CASSDPGAKETQYF
cdr3_length: 12; v_call: TRBV9; j_call: TRBJ1-1; cdr3_aa: CASSHDLAEAFF
cdr3_length: 13; v_call: TRBV7-2; j_call: TRBJ2-3; cdr3_aa: CASQPGGTDTQYF
cdr3_length: 15; v_call: TRBV2; j_call: TRBJ2-3; cdr3_aa: CASSEETGEVDTQYF
cdr3_length: 13; v_call: TRBV19; j_call: TRBJ1-1; cdr3_aa: CASRPGLTTEAFF
cdr3_length: 15; v_call: TRBV7-2; j_call: TRBJ1-2; cdr3_aa: CASSLEAGGESGYTF
cdr3_length: 14; v_call: TRBV4-1; j_call: TRBJ1-4; cdr3_aa: CASSQDSQGGKLFF
cdr3_length: 15; v_call: TRBV18; j_call: TRBJ2-7; cdr3_aa: CASSPTRGRGVEQYF
cdr3_length: 15; v_call: TRBV6-5; j_call: TRBJ1-5; cdr3_aa: CASSYSIGRLEPQHF
cdr3_length: 17; v_call: TRBV10-3; j_call: TRBJ2-3; cdr3_aa: CAISDGGQGIGGDTQYF
cdr3_length: 13; v_call: TRBV20-1; j_call: TRBJ2-2; cdr3_aa: CSARRRGFGELFF
cdr3_length: 13; v_call: TRBV2; j_call: TRBJ1-6; cdr3_aa: CASRETSNSPLHF
cdr3_length: 14; v_call: TRBV7-2; j_call: TRBJ2-7; cdr3_aa: CASSATSGPYEQYF
cdr3_length: 16; v_call: TRBV11-1; j_call: TRBJ2-5; cdr3_aa: CASSLGTSGNQETQYF
cdr3_length: 15; v_call: TRBV6-2/TRBV6-3; j_call: TRBJ2-5; cdr3_aa: CASSPLAGYQETQYF